This T cell receptor beta chain was captured by sequencing in a study of OX40 agonist ivuxolimab in advanced cancers. Across the whole study: Three dose-escalation patients had partial responses: one with hepatocellular carcinoma and two with cutaneous melanoma. Findings and limits, study-wide: The average count of expanded clones was higher among CD8+ T cells than among CD4+. In a subset of nonresponders, normalized T-cell clonal expansion was also low.

Sequencing used immunoSEQ multiplex PCR; TCRdb keeps in-frame clones, though not all of them. The table records approximately 67,000 clones, about 93% of them present only once. The germline V gene has CDR1 GTSNPN and CDR2 SVGIG (reference sequence). Trimming took 7 bases from V and 0 from J, leaving 6 bases between them. The CDR3 consists of 11 residues. The sampling schedule covered blood at baseline, cycle 4 day 1, and cycle 7 day 1. As regards this clone: The target antigen is unknown. The same CDR3 is also encoded by other DNA sequences in this sample.

This chain links TRBV30 with TRBJ1-2; no clear D gene. Sequenced material: CD4+ or CD8+ T cells sorted from blood, taken in a trial of the OX40 agonist ivuxolimab. This sequence originates from an adult with an advanced solid tumor such as melanoma, head and neck, liver or kidney cancer. DNA for the CDR3: TGTGCCTTTATTTCTAACTATGGCTACACCTTC. Amino acids: CAFISNYGYTF. The variable domain in full, with the rest retrieved from reference TRBV30 and TRBJ1-2, is SQTIHQWPATLVQPVGSPLSLECTVEGTSNPNLYWYRQAAGRGLQLLFYSVGIGQISSEVPQNLSASRPQDRQFILSSKKLLLSDSGFYLCAFISNYGYTFGSGTRLTVV.